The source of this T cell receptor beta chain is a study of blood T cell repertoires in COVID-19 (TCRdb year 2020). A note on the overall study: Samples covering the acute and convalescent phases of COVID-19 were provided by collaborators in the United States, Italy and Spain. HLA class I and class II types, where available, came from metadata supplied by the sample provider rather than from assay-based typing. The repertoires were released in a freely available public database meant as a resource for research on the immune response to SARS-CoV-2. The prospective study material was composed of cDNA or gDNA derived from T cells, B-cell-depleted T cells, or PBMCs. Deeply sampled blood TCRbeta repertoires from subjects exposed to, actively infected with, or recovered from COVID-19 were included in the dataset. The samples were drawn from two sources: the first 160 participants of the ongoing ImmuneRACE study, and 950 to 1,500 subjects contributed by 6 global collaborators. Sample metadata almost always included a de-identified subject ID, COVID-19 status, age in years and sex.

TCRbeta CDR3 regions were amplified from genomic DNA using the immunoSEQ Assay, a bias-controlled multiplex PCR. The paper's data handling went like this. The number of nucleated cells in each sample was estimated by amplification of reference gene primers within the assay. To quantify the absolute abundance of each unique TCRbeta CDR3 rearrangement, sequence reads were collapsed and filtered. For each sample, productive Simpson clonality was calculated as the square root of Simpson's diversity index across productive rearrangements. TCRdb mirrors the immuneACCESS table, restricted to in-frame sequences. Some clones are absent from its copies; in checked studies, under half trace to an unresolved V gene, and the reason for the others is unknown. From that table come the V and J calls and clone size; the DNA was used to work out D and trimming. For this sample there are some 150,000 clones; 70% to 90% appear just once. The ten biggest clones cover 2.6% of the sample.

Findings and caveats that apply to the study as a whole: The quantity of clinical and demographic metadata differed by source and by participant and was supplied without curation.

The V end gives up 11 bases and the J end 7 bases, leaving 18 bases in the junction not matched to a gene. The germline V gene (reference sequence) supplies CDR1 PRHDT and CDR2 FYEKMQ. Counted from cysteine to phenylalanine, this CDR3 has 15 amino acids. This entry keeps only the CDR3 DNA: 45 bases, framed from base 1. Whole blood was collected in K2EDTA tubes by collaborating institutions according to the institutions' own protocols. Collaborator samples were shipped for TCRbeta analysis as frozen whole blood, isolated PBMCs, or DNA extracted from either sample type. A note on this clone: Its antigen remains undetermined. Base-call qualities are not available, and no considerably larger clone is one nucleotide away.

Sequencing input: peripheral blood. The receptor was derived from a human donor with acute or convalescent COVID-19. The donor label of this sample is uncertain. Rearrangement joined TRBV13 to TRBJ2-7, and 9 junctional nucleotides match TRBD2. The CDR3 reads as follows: CAPRHTGGGGSEQYF. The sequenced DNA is TGTGCCCCCAGACACACGGGCGGGGGGGGATCGGAGCAGTACTTC.